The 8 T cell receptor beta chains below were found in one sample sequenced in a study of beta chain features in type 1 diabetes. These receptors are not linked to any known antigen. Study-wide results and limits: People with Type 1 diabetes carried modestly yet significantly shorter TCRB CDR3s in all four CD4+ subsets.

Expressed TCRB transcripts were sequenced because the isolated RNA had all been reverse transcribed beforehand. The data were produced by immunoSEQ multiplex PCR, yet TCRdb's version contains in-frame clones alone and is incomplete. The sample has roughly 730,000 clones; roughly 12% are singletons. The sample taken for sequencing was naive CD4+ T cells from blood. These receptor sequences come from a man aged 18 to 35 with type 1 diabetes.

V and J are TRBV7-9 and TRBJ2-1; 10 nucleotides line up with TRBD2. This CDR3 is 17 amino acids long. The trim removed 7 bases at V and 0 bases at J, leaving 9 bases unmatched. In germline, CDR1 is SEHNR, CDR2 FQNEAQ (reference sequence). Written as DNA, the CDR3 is TGTGCCAGCAAAAATATAGCGGGGGGCGACTCCTACAATGAGCAGTTCTTC. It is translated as CASKNIAGGDSYNEQFF.

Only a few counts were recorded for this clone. DNA for the CDR3: TGTGCCAGTAGTATTTCCGTAGCGGGGGGTACAGATACGCAGTATTTT. Translating it yields CASSISVAGGTDTQYF. This rearrangement joins TRBV19 to TRBJ2-3; 10 bases are a match to TRBD2. V trimming: 3 bases; J trimming: 3 bases; junction bases outside the gene matches: 6. From germline, CDR1 is LNHDA and CDR2 SQIVND (reference sequence). The CDR3 has 16 residues.

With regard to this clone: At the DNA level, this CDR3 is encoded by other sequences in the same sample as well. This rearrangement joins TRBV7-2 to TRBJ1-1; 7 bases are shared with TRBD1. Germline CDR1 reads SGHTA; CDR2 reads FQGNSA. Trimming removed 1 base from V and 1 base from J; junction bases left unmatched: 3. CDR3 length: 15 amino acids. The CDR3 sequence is CASSLVTGANTEAFF. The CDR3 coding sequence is TGTGCCAGCAGCTTAGTTACAGGGGCGAACACTGAAGCTTTCTTT.

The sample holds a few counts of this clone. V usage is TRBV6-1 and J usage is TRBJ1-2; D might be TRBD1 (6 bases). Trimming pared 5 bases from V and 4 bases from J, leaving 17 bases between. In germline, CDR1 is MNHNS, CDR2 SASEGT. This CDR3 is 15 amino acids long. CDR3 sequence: CASSRRGAPGYGYTF. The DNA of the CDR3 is TGTGCCAGCAGTCGGCGGGGGGCTCCAGGCTATGGCTACACCTTC.

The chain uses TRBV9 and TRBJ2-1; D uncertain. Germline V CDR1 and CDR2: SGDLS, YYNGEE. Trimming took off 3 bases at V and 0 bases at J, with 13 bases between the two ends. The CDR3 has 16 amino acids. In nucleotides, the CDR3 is TGTGCCAGCAGCGCGCTAAGTGCGAGCTCCTACAATGAGCAGTTCTTC. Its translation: CASSALSASSYNEQFF.

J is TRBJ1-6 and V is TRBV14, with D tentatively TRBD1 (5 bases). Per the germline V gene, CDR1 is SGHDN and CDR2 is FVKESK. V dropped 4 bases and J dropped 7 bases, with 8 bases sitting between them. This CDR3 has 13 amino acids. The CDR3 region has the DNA TGTGCCAGCAGCCGGCAGGGCAATTCACCCCTCCACTTT. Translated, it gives CASSRQGNSPLHF. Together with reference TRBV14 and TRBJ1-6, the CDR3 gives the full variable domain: EAGVTQFPSHSVIEKGQTVTLRCDPISGHDNLYWYRRVMGKEIKFLLHFVKESKQDESGMPNNRFLAERTGGTYSTLKVQPAELEDSGVYFCASSRQGNSPLHFGNGTRLTVT.

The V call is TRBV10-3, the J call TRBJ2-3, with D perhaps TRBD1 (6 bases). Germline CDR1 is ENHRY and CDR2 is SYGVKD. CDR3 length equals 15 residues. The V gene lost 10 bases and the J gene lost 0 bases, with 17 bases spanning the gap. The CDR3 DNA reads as TGTGCCACCTCTTCAGACAGGTCTAGCACAGATACGCAGTATTTT. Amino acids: CATSSDRSSTDTQYF.

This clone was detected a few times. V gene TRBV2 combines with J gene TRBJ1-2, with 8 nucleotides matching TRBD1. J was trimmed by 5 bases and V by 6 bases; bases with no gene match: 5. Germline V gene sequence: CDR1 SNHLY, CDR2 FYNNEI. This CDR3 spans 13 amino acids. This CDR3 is CASRATGDYGYTF. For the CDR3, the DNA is TGTGCCAGCAGGGCGACAGGGGATTATGGCTACACCTTC.